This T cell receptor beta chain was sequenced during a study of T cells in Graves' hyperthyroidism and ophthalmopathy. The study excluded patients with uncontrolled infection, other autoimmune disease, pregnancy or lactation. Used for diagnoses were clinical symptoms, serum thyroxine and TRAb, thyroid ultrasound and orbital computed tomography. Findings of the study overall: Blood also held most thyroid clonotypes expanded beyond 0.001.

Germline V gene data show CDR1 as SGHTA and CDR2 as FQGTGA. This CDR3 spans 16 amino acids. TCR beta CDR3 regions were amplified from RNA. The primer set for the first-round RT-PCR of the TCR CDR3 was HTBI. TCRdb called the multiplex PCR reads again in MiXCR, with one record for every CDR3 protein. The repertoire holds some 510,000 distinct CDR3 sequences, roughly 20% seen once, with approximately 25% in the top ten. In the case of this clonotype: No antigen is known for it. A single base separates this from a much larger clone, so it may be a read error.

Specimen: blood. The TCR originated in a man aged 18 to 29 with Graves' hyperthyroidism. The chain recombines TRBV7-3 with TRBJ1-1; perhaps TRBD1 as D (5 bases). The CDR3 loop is CASSLTVRALSTEACF. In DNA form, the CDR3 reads TGTGCCAGCAGCTTAACGGTCAGGGCCCTTTCCACTGAAGCTTGCTTT.